This is a list of T cell receptor beta chains from one sample in a study of CD8 T cells in Susac syndrome. MiXCR, applied by TCRdb to the immunoSEQ multiplex PCR reads, yields one record per CDR3 protein. This sample has 200,000 to 250,000 distinct CDR3 sequences, with about 94% found just once. Material for sequencing was CD4+ T cells from PBMCs. All receptors derive from a human donor with Susac syndrome. Both conserved end residues are part of each CDR3. A D gene is named only where the DNA matches it firmly. Size tells how often a clone was seen (once, few, many) or the class of an expanded clone, and some rows leave it out.

TRBD1	TRBV7-8	TRBJ1-5	-	16	CASSLRTGVLNQPQHF	TGTGCCAGCAGCTTAAGGACAGGGGTCCTTAATCAGCCCCAGCATTTT
TRBD1	TRBV4-3	TRBJ1-2	-	16	CASSQSRDRDIYGYTF	TGCGCCAGCAGCCAATCCCGGGACAGGGATATCTATGGCTACACCTTC
TRBD2	TRBV19	TRBJ2-5	-	14	CASSIGLAKETQYF	TGTGCCAGTAGTATCGGACTAGCCAAAGAGACCCAGTACTTC
-	TRBV7-9	TRBJ1-5	-	15	CASSLGAAYNQPQHF	TGTGCCAGCAGCTTAGGAGCAGCGTACAATCAGCCCCAGCATTTT
TRBD1	TRBV5-4	TRBJ1-2	once	16	CASSLDSEGALRGYTF	TGTGCCAGCAGCTTGGATAGTGAGGGGGCTCTGCGGGGCTACACCTTC
TRBD1	TRBV5-8	TRBJ1-5	once	16	CASSLGWSGGGQPQHF	TGTGCCAGCAGCTTGGGCTGGTCAGGGGGCGGTCAGCCCCAGCATTTT
TRBD1	TRBV6-2/TRBV6-3	TRBJ2-5	-	16	CASSPPLDRPKGTQYF	TGTGCCAGCAGCCCCCCTCTGGACAGGCCAAAGGGGACCCAGTACTTC
TRBD1	TRBV28	TRBJ2-6	-	20	CASSLLFLGQASLGANVLTF	TGTGCCAGCAGTTTATTGTTCTTAGGACAGGCCTCGCTCGGGGCCAACGTCCTGACTTTC
-	TRBV3-1	TRBJ1-1	-	12	CASSETEGEAFF	TGTGCCAGCAGCGAAACAGAAGGTGAAGCTTTCTTT
-	TRBV6-4	TRBJ2-7	-	14	CASIPKLVVHEQYF	TGTGCCAGCATACCGAAACTAGTGGTACACGAGCAGTACTTC
-	TRBV28	TRBJ1-1	-	14	CASSQENGNTEAFF	TGTGCCAGCAGCCAGGAGAACGGAAACACTGAAGCTTTCTTT
TRBD1	TRBV9	TRBJ2-6	-	15	CASSVTGAGANVLTF	TGTGCCAGCAGCGTCACAGGGGCAGGGGCCAACGTCCTGACTTTC
-	TRBV6-2/TRBV6-3	TRBJ2-5	-	11	CASSDHRTQYF	TGTGCCAGCAGTGATCACAGGACCCAGTACTTC
-	TRBV2	TRBJ2-5	-	14	CASRRITGQETQYF	TGTGCCAGCCGCAGGATTACAGGGCAAGAGACCCAGTACTTC
-	TRBV4-3	TRBJ1-4	-	14	CASSPRGGNEKLFF	TGCGCCAGCAGCCCCCGGGGAGGTAATGAAAAACTGTTTTTT
TRBD2	TRBV6-2/TRBV6-3	TRBJ2-3	-	16	CASSYLTSGVPDTQYF	TGTGCCAGCAGTTACCTGACTAGCGGAGTCCCAGATACGCAGTATTTT
-	TRBV9	TRBJ1-2	-	18	CASSGRPARRQGGYGYTF	TGTGCCAGCAGCGGCCGCCCCGCCCGGCGTCAGGGAGGGTATGGCTACACCTTC
TRBD1	TRBV6-2/TRBV6-3	TRBJ1-2	-	14	CASSILTGAYGYTF	TGTGCCAGCAGTATCCTGACAGGGGCGTATGGCTACACCTTC
-	TRBV20-1	TRBJ2-7	-	13	CSARGGRTPEQYF	TGCAGTGCTAGAGGTGGACGCACTCCCGAGCAGTACTTC
-	TRBV29-1	TRBJ1-1	-	13	CSVSRDAGFEAFF	TGCAGCGTTTCACGGGATGCCGGGTTTGAAGCTTTCTTT
-	TRBV9	TRBJ1-3	-	15	CASSVGMSSGNTIYF	TGTGCCAGCAGCGTGGGCATGAGCTCTGGAAACACCATATATTTT
TRBD1	TRBV7-9	TRBJ2-7	-	14	CASSLRGQGDEQYF	TGTGCCAGCAGCTTAAGGGGACAGGGGGACGAGCAGTACTTC
-	TRBV6-5	TRBJ1-5	-	15	CASSSREGRNQPQHF	TGTGCCAGCAGTTCCCGGGAGGGCCGCAATCAGCCCCAGCATTTT
-	TRBV27	TRBJ2-7	-	14	CASTQSTGGYEQYF	TGTGCCAGCACTCAATCAACCGGGGGCTACGAGCAGTACTTC
-	TRBV7-3	TRBJ2-6	-	15	CASSHDGSGANVLTF	TGTGCCAGCAGCCATGACGGCTCTGGGGCCAACGTCCTGACTTTC
TRBD1	TRBV15	TRBJ2-1	once	17	CATSRVRATGGKGEQFF	TGTGCCACCAGCAGAGTTCGAGCGACAGGGGGCAAGGGTGAGCAGTTCTTC
-	TRBV27	TRBJ2-2	-	15	CASSYQGTNTGELFF	TGTGCCAGCAGTTACCAGGGCACGAACACCGGGGAGCTGTTTTTT
-	TRBV27	TRBJ2-6	-	15	CASSSLGSGANVLTF	TGTGCCAGCAGTTCGCTGGGCTCTGGGGCCAACGTCCTGACTTTC
-	TRBV7-9	TRBJ1-2	-	15	CASSLYQTDLYGYTF	TGTGCCAGCAGCTTATATCAGACAGACCTCTATGGCTACACCTTC
-	TRBV20-1	TRBJ2-7	-	13	CSARGGSSYEQYF	TGCAGTGCTAGGGGTGGGAGCTCCTACGAGCAGTACTTC
-	TRBV5-1	TRBJ1-4	-	14	CASSLAQGGEKLFF	TGCGCCAGCAGCTTGGCGCAGGGTGGTGAAAAACTGTTTTTT
-	TRBV20-1	TRBJ2-3	-	12	CSAPERGDTQYF	TGCAGTGCTCCCGAAAGAGGGGATACGCAGTATTTT
TRBD1	TRBV3-1	TRBJ2-2	-	15	CASSQMAGGDGELFF	TGTGCCAGCAGCCAAATGGCAGGGGGCGACGGGGAGCTGTTTTTT
-	TRBV6-5	TRBJ1-6	-	15	CAVREFSSYNSPLHF	TGTGCCGTGCGCGAGTTTAGCTCCTATAATTCACCCCTCCACTTT
-	TRBV6-2/TRBV6-3	TRBJ2-7	-	15	CASSLRGRDAYEQYF	TGTGCCAGCAGCCTTCGGGGGCGGGATGCTTACGAGCAGTACTTC
-	TRBV5-1	TRBJ1-4	-	15	CASSLVWGSDEKLFF	TGCGCCAGCAGCTTGGTGTGGGGGTCGGATGAAAAACTGTTTTTT
-	TRBV2	TRBJ1-2	-	15	CASRAASSLNYGYTF	TGTGCCAGCAGGGCGGCTAGTAGTCTTAACTATGGCTACACCTTC
TRBD2	TRBV5-8	TRBJ2-2	-	15	CASSPGTSVTGELFF	TGTGCCAGCAGCCCCGGGACTAGCGTCACCGGGGAGCTGTTTTTT
-	TRBV7-8	TRBJ1-1	-	12	CASSSPGDKAFF	TGTGCCAGCAGTTCTCCCGGCGATAAAGCTTTCTTT
-	TRBV18	TRBJ2-1	-	13	CASSPRQTNEQFF	TGTGCCAGCTCACCAAGACAGACCAATGAGCAGTTCTTC
-	TRBV6-2/TRBV6-3	TRBJ2-7	-	16	CASSSRERGALDEQYF	TGTGCCAGCAGTTCCCGCGAACGGGGGGCCCTCGACGAGCAGTACTTC
-	TRBV7-2	TRBJ2-3	-	16	CASSSYSGRSTDTQYF	TGTGCCAGCAGCTCATATAGCGGACGTAGCACAGATACGCAGTATTTT
TRBD1	TRBV30	TRBJ1-1	-	14	CAWHPDRLRTEAFF	TGTGCCTGGCACCCGGACAGGTTACGGACTGAAGCTTTCTTT
-	TRBV6-5	TRBJ2-2	-	14	CASTYLGNTGELFF	TGTGCCAGCACCTACCTAGGGAACACCGGGGAGCTGTTTTTT
-	TRBV4-2	TRBJ2-7	once	15	CASSQVKAQGYEQYF	TGTGCCAGCAGCCAAGTCAAGGCGCAGGGTTACGAGCAGTACTTC
TRBD1	TRBV18	TRBJ1-5	-	16	CASSPYTGVVNQPQHF	TGTGCCAGCTCACCCTATACAGGGGTCGTCAATCAGCCCCAGCATTTT
-	TRBV20-1	TRBJ1-1	-	12	CSAHRVGTEAFF	TGCAGTGCGCACAGGGTAGGCACTGAAGCTTTCTTT
TRBD1	TRBV6-2/TRBV6-3	TRBJ2-5	-	15	CASSSRTGRKETQYF	TGTGCCAGCAGTTCTCGGACAGGGAGGAAAGAGACCCAGTACTTC
-	TRBV9	TRBJ1-6	-	18	CASSRGQGAQSHNSPLHF	TGTGCCAGCAGCCGAGGGCAGGGAGCGCAAAGTCATAATTCACCCCTCCACTTT
TRBD1	TRBV6-6	TRBJ1-5	-	16	CASRQGAWIEGQPQHF	TGTGCCAGCAGACAGGGGGCCTGGATCGAGGGTCAGCCCCAGCATTTT
-	TRBV30	TRBJ2-7	-	16	CAWSNRGRGTPDEQYF	TGTGCCTGGAGTAATCGAGGTCGGGGGACCCCCGACGAGCAGTACTTC
-	TRBV5-1	TRBJ1-2	-	13	CASSKDTLGGYTF	TGCGCCAGCAGCAAGGACACCTTGGGTGGCTACACCTTC
TRBD1	TRBV5-1	TRBJ1-6	-	16	CASSLGTGGNNSPLHF	TGCGCCAGCAGCTTGGGAACAGGGGGCAATAATTCACCCCTCCACTTT
-	TRBV5-1	TRBJ2-5	-	14	CASSPRTVGETQYF	TGCGCCAGCAGCCCCAGGACAGTGGGAGAGACCCAGTACTTC
-	TRBV15	TRBJ1-5	-	12	CATSSSNQPQHF	TGTGCCACCAGCAGTAGCAATCAGCCCCAGCATTTT
-	TRBV9	TRBJ2-7	-	14	CASSVLGSSYEQYF	TGTGCCAGCAGCGTTCTCGGGAGCTCCTACGAGCAGTACTTC
-	TRBV4-3	TRBJ2-2	once	16	CASGGGGARSAGELFF	TGCGCCAGCGGAGGGGGAGGGGCGAGATCCGCCGGGGAGCTGTTTTTT
TRBD2	TRBV20-1	TRBJ2-1	-	14	CSARRLAGGNEQFF	TGCAGTGCTAGACGGCTAGCGGGGGGGAATGAGCAGTTCTTC